The sequence of this TCR beta chain was determined in a study of cytomegalovirus exposure and HLA in healthy donors. Study-wide points: It is likely that the observed cluster of highly shared sequence variants was a sequencing artifact. Three of the chains that were CMV-associated were confirmed in vitro to be specific for CMV antigens. A later analysis found common viral pathogens apparently linked to several of the most significant clusters.

A note on this clone: What it recognizes is unknown.

The ends were cut back, 6 bases at V and 6 bases at J, with 11 bases in the middle. The germline gives CDR1 ENHRY, CDR2 SYGVKD. The CDR3 is made up of 12 amino acids. Amplification used 60 Vbeta primers and 13 Jbeta primers. Clones were read by immunoSEQ multiplex PCR, and TCRdb kept only the in-frame ones, dropping some. Of roughly 120,000 clones in the sample, about four fifths were seen once. Sequencing was performed on PBMCs. This TCR came from a male donor in good health and CMV-seropositive. The chain has TRBV10-3 and TRBJ1-2, with D possibly matching TRBD1 (5 bases). In nucleotides, the CDR3 is TGTGCCATCAGGGCGGGGGTGGATGGCTACACCTTC. Its protein is CAIRAGVDGYTF.